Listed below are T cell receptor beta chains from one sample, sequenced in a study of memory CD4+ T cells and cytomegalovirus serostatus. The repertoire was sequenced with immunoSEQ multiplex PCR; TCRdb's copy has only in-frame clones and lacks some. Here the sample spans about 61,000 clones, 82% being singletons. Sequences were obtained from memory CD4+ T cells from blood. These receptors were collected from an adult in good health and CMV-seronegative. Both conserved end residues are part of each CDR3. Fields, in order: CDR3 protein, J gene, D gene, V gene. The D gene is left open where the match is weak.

cdr3_aa: CASRADYSNQPQHF
j_call: TRBJ1-5
d_call: .
v_call: TRBV19

cdr3_aa: CASSLVSLTTDTQYF
j_call: TRBJ2-3
d_call: .
v_call: TRBV7-2

cdr3_aa: CASSPAIGTGIDTDTQYF
j_call: TRBJ2-3
d_call: TRBD1
v_call: TRBV18

cdr3_aa: CASSIQGYEQYF
j_call: TRBJ2-7
d_call: .
v_call: TRBV19

cdr3_aa: CASSRPLSSGVSYNEQFF
j_call: TRBJ2-1
d_call: TRBD2
v_call: TRBV4-2

cdr3_aa: CASSLDEAGTEAFF
j_call: TRBJ1-1
d_call: .
v_call: TRBV5-1

cdr3_aa: CASSPLSTAGAYEQYF
j_call: TRBJ2-7
d_call: TRBD2
v_call: TRBV5-1

cdr3_aa: CASSSNRGGLKTQYF
j_call: TRBJ2-5
d_call: TRBD2
v_call: TRBV27

cdr3_aa: CASSYSRSRVREQYF
j_call: TRBJ2-7
d_call: .
v_call: TRBV6-5

cdr3_aa: CASSLGRGRGDEQFF
j_call: TRBJ2-1
d_call: TRBD1
v_call: TRBV5-1

cdr3_aa: CSVEDPRRTLYGYTF
j_call: TRBJ1-2
d_call: .
v_call: TRBV29-1